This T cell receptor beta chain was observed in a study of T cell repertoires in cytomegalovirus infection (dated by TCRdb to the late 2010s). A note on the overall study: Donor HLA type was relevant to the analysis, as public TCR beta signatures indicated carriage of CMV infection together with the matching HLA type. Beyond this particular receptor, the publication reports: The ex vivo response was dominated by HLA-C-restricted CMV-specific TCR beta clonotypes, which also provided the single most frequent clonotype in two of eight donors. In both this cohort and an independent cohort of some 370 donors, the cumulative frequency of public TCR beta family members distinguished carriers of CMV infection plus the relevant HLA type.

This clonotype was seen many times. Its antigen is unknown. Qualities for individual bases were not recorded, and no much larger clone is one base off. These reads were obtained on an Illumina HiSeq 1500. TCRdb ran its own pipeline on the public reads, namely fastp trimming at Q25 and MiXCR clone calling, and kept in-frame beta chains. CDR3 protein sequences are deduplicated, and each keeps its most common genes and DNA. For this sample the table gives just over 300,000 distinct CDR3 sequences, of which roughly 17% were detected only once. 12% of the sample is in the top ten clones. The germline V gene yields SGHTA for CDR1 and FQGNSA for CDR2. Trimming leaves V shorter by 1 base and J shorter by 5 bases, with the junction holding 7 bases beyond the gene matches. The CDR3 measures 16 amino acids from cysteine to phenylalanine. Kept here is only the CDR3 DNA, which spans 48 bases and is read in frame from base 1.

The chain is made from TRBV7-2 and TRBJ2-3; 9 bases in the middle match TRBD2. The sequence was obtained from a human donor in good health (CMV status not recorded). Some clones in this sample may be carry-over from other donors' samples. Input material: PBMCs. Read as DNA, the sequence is TGTGCCAGCAGCTTAGGAGCTAGCGGGGCTGGAGATACGCAGTATTTT. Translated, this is CASSLGASGAGDTQYF.